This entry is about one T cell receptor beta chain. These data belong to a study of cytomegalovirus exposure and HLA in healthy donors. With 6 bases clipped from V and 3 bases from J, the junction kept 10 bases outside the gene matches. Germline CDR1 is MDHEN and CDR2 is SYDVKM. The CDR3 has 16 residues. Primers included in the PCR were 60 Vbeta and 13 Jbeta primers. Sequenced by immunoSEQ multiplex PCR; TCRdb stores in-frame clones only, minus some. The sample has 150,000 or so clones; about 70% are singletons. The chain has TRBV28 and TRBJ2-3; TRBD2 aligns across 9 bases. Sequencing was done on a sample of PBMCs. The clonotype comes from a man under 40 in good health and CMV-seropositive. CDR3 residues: CASSPIGAGGTDTQYF. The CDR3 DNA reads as TGTGCCAGCAGCCCTATTGGGGCGGGAGGGACAGATACGCAGTATTTT.